This T cell receptor beta chain is drawn from a study of blood T cells in healthy people across ages. Study observations and caveats: Older individuals had lower TCR beta diversity per million T cells (the decline was roughly linear).

Germline V gene lookup returns CDR1 SGHRS and CDR2 YFSETQ. The CDR3 is made up of 15 amino acids. This clonotype was detected only a few times. The antigen remains undetermined. PCR was performed a second time for roughly 7 to 11 cycles using a sample-barcoded 5' primer and a J-beta primer mix. A template-switch adaptor containing 12 random nucleotides labeled each cDNA molecule. MiXCR was run by TCRdb on the 5' RACE reads, yielding one entry per CDR3 protein. The sample lists about 760,000 distinct CDR3 sequences, just under 25% occurring once. These data were also filed under a second study, of T cells of mothers and their children.

This TCR came from a boy younger than 18 in good health. The specimen was blood. This chain connects TRBV5-1 to TRBJ2-5; 10 bases match TRBD2. The DNA end is a closer match to TRBJ2-1, so the J assignment may be wrong. In DNA, the CDR3 is TGCGCCAGCAGCTTAGCGGGAGGGCCATCACAGGAGCAGTTCTTC. It specifies CASSLAGGPSQEQFF.